Presented here are 6 T cell receptor beta chains from one specimen sequenced in a study of siplizumab effects on memory and regulatory T cells. The repertoire was sequenced with immunoSEQ multiplex PCR; TCRdb's copy has only in-frame clones and lacks some. The sample includes some 97,000 clones, 94% seen only once; the top ten take around 0.6%. Input material: Tregs sorted from blood. These receptor sequences come from a human donor in good health.

The rearrangement links TRBV18 to TRBJ2-5, with 7 bases aligning to TRBD1. Trimming removed 6 bases from V and 5 bases from J; junction bases left unmatched: 12. The CDR3 is 15 residues long. Per the germline V gene, CDR1 is KGHSH and CDR2 is LQKENI. CDR3 in DNA: TGTGCCAGCTCTACTAAACCACAGGGGTGGGAGACCCAGTACTTC. It codes for CASSTKPQGWETQYF.

The J gene is TRBJ1-5, the V gene TRBV6-1; D unclear. Trimming shortened V by 4 bases and J by 9 bases, and 28 bases separated the two germline ends. Germline CDR1 reads MNHNS; CDR2 reads SASEGT. This CDR3 has 18 residues. CDR3 residues: CASSAQNRGGIDVWPQHF. The CDR3 DNA follows: TGTGCCAGCAGTGCGCAAAATCGGGGAGGGATCGACGTGTGGCCCCAGCATTTT.

V is TRBV5-6 and J is TRBJ2-5, with 9 positions matching TRBD2. This CDR3 is built from 16 residues. Germline-derived CDR1 and CDR2 are SGHDT and YYEEEE. The J segment lost 5 bases and the V segment lost 1 base, leaving 9 bases of the junction unmatched. CDR3 in DNA: TGTGCCAGCAGCTTGTTGTTAATAGCGGGAGATGAGACCCAGTACTTC. This sequence encodes CASSLLLIAGDETQYF.

V gene TRBV5-1 combines with J gene TRBJ2-5, with D uncertain. Germline CDR1 is SGHRS and CDR2 is YFSETQ. This CDR3 comprises 12 residues. V lost 0 bases, J lost 5 bases, and 5 bases lay in between. The CDR3 bases are TGCGCCAGCAGCTTGGTTAGGGAGACCCAGTACTTC. Encoded protein: CASSLVRETQYF.

This rearrangement joins TRBV20-1 to TRBJ2-1, with D possibly being TRBD1 (5 bases). CDR1 and CDR2 (germline): DFQATT, SNEGSKA (reference sequence). The CDR3 has 11 amino acids. Between the trimmed V and J ends, which lost 5 bases and 8 bases, there was a span of 10 bases. The CDR3 protein is CSALQEYEQFF. In DNA form, the CDR3 reads TGCAGTGCTTTACAGGAATATGAGCAGTTCTTC.

This chain uses TRBV18 with TRBJ2-5, with D maybe TRBD1 (6 bases). The germline gives CDR1 KGHSH, CDR2 LQKENI. V lost 6 bases and J lost 3, with 11 bases in between. The CDR3 sequence is 13 residues long. The chain's CDR3 is CASSPDRKETQYF. The CDR3 DNA is TGTGCCAGCTCCCCTGACAGGAAAGAGACCCAGTACTTC.